The 29 T cell receptor beta chains reported below all come from one sample, sequenced in a study of blood T cell repertoires in COVID-19. Generated by immunoSEQ multiplex PCR, the TCRdb table keeps only in-frame clones and is missing some. This sample has approximately 270,000 clones, with 91% found just once. The sequencing input was PBMCs or T cells enriched from blood (not recorded which). The source is a man aged 40-49 years who had been exposed to COVID-19.

The chain employs TRBV10-3 and TRBJ1-2, with TRBD1 matching over 9 bases. Trimming removed 10 bases from V and 5 bases from J; junction bases left unmatched: 14. Germline assignment: CDR1 ENHRY and CDR2 SYGVKD. CDR3 length: 15 residues. CDR3 sequence reads: CASGQGLAPGYGYTF. Here the CDR3 DNA reads TGTGCCAGCGGACAGGGGTTAGCCCCGGGATATGGCTACACCTTC.

The chain employs TRBV28 and TRBJ1-4; D unclear. Looked up from germline, CDR1 is MDHEN and CDR2 is SYDVKM. The V gene lost 5 bases and the J gene lost 6 bases, with 7 bases spanning the gap. The CDR3 length is 12 residues. The CDR3 DNA reads TGTGCCAGCAGTCAACAAGATGAAAAACTGTTTTTT. It codes for CASSQQDEKLFF.

This clone was seen only once. The chain is built from TRBV30 and TRBJ1-1; 8 nucleotides align to TRBD1. Trimming cost V 4 bases and J 4 bases; bases outside gene matches: 5. The CDR3 has 13 amino acids. In germline, CDR1 is GTSNPN, CDR2 SVGIG (reference sequence). The CDR3 nucleotides are TGTGCCTGGAATAAGGACAGGGCCACTGAAGCTTTCTTT. This gives the protein CAWNKDRATEAFF.

J is TRBJ1-5 and V is TRBV7-7; D gene uncertain. There are 13 residues in the CDR3. V dropped 4 bases and J dropped 5 bases, with 9 bases sitting between them. CDR1 is SSHAT, CDR2 FNYEAQ, per germline (reference sequence). CDR3 sequence: CASSSLRYQPQHF. DNA for the CDR3: TGTGCCAGCAGCTCCCTGAGATATCAGCCCCAGCATTTT.

The chain is built from TRBV18 and TRBJ1-5; TRBD1 aligns across 7 bases. The ends lost 3 bases at V and 2 bases at J; junction bases unmatched: 1. This CDR3 is 14 amino acids long. Germline CDR1 reads KGHSH; CDR2 reads LQKENI. The CDR3 region has the DNA TGTGCCAGCTCACCCGGACAGGGCAATCAGCCCCAGCATTTT. Its translation: CASSPGQGNQPQHF. Filled out from reference TRBV18 and TRBJ1-5, the complete variable domain reads NAGVMQNPRHLVRRRGQEARLRCSPMKGHSHVYWYRQLPEEGLKFMVYLQKENIIDESGMPKERFSAEFPKEGPSILRIQQVVRGDSAAYFCASSPGQGNQPQHFGDGTRLSIL.

The CDR3 DNA reads as TGTGCCAGCAGTATCGACAGATTCCAAGAGACCCAGTACTTC. Protein product: CASSIDRFQETQYF. V is TRBV2 and J is TRBJ2-5, with a tentative D call TRBD1 (5 bases). There are 14 residues in the CDR3. Germline V gene sequence: CDR1 SNHLY, CDR2 FYNNEI. Trimming cost V 5 bases and J 1 base, with 11 bases left between them.

The chain is built from TRBV27 and TRBJ1-1; 9 bases align to TRBD1. This CDR3 is built from 16 residues. CDR1 is MNHEY and CDR2 is SMNVEV in the germline V gene (reference sequence). V shed 1 base, J shed 8 bases, and the junction held 11 bases outside the gene matches. CDR3 coding DNA: TGTGCCAGCAGTTTATATGGGACAGGGCCTGGAAACGAAGCTTTCTTT. It yields the protein CASSLYGTGPGNEAFF.

V is TRBV7-2 and J is TRBJ2-3, with 7 bases lining up with TRBD1. The CDR3 is 14 amino acids. Per germline, CDR1 SGHTA and CDR2 FQGNSA. Trimming removed 4 bases from V and 0 bases from J; junction bases left unmatched: 1. The DNA of the CDR3 is TGTGCCAGCAGCTGGGGACAGAGCACAGATACGCAGTATTTT. This codes for CASSWGQSTDTQYF.

J is TRBJ2-1 and V is TRBV10-3; TRBD2 is a possible D gene (6 bases). The CDR3 consists of 14 residues. V dropped 2 bases and J dropped 5 bases, with 10 bases sitting between them. The V gene's germline CDR1 is ENHRY and CDR2 SYGVKD. CDR3 DNA: TGTGCCATCAGTGAGGGTTTAGCGGACAATGAGCAGTTCTTC. Translation gives CAISEGLADNEQFF.

V is TRBV28 and J is TRBJ2-3; tentatively, D is TRBD2 (5 bases). CDR3 size: 16 residues. Trimming removed 6 bases at V and 0 bases at J, with 16 bases between. Germline V gene sequence: CDR1 MDHEN, CDR2 SYDVKM. CDR3 loop: CASSSLALPSTDTQYF. The CDR3 DNA reads TGTGCCAGCAGCTCTTTAGCGTTACCTAGCACAGATACGCAGTATTTT.

V is TRBV19 and J is TRBJ1-5; possible D gene TRBD1, 5 bases. Deletions cut 7 bases from V and 0 bases from J, with 13 bases between. Per the germline V gene, CDR1 is LNHDA and CDR2 is SQIVND (reference sequence). This CDR3 region has 15 residues. This CDR3 reads CASTDGGGSNQPQHF. The CDR3 nucleotides read TGTGCCAGTACGGACGGGGGAGGTAGCAATCAGCCCCAGCATTTT.

V is TRBV27 and J is TRBJ1-1; 8 nucleotides agree with TRBD1. V was pared by 3 bases and J by 1 base, with 1 base of the junction left unmatched. The V gene's germline CDR1 is MNHEY and CDR2 SMNVEV (reference sequence). The CDR3 loop spans 14 amino acids. CDR3 nucleotide sequence: TGTGCCAGCAGTTTCAGGGGGCGGAACACTGAAGCTTTCTTT. Translated, it gives CASSFRGRNTEAFF.

The chain combines TRBV7-9 with TRBJ2-3; 8 positions match TRBD2. The CDR3 runs 14 residues. Per germline, CDR1 SEHNR and CDR2 FQNEAQ (reference sequence). V lost 10 bases and J lost 0; bases outside the gene matches: 6. The DNA for the CDR3 is TGTGCCACCAATAGCGGGACTAGCACAGATACGCAGTATTTT. This encodes CATNSGTSTDTQYF.

This chain connects TRBV11-2 to TRBJ2-1; 8 bases line up with TRBD2. V shed 4 bases and J 0 bases; nucleotides not matched to a gene: 8. Germline CDR1 and CDR2: SGHAT and FQNNGV. The CDR3 spans 17 residues. The CDR3 protein is CASSSLGSGSSYNEQFF. CDR3 DNA sequence: TGTGCCAGCAGCTCCCTGGGAAGCGGGAGCTCCTACAATGAGCAGTTCTTC.

This rearrangement joins TRBV9 to TRBJ1-3; 8 positions agree with TRBD1. Germline lookup yields CDR1 SGDLS and CDR2 YYNGEE. The CDR3 runs 15 residues. V lost 1 base and J lost 2; bases outside the gene matches: 2. CDR3 loop: CASSVQGATGNTIYF. Here the CDR3 DNA reads TGTGCCAGCAGCGTACAGGGGGCTACTGGAAACACCATATATTTT.

The V call is TRBV2, the J call TRBJ2-7; D unclear. V was trimmed by 3 bases and J by 5 bases, leaving 8 bases between them. In germline, CDR1 is SNHLY, CDR2 FYNNEI. The CDR3 extends over 12 amino acids. The CDR3 DNA sequence: TGTGCCAGCAGTGAGGGCTTAAACGAGCAGTACTTC. Amino acids: CASSEGLNEQYF. Complete variable domain (other parts from reference TRBV2 and TRBJ2-7): EPEVTQTPSHQVTQMGQEVILRCVPISNHLYFYWYRQILGQKVEFLVSFYNNEISEKSEIFDDQFSVERPDGSNFTLKIRSTKLEDSAMYFCASSEGLNEQYFGPGTRLTVT.

This rearrangement joins TRBV5-4 to TRBJ1-2; 7 positions match TRBD1. The CDR3 covers 15 residues. Germline loops: CDR1 SGHNT, CDR2 YYREEE (reference sequence). With V trimmed by 4 bases and J by 3 bases, 9 bases remained unmatched. The DNA of the CDR3 is TGTGCCAGCAGCGGACAGGACGCTGCTCACTATGGCTACACCTTC. Protein sequence: CASSGQDAAHYGYTF.

V is TRBV11-2 and J is TRBJ2-7; maybe TRBD2 (6 bases). Germline CDR1 and CDR2: SGHAT and FQNNGV. The CDR3 extends over 19 amino acids. V was cut by 4 bases and J by 9 bases, with 34 bases left in between. The CDR3 coding sequence is TGTGCCAGCAGCTCCTTAACAGTTCTATCGAGCGGGCAACCTTATGGGCAGTACTTC. Its protein is CASSSLTVLSSGQPYGQYF.

The chain employs TRBV28 and TRBJ1-1, with D tentatively TRBD1 (6 bases). Trimming took off 5 bases at V and 4 bases at J, with 17 bases between the two ends. The CDR3 is 15 amino acids. Germline CDR1 MDHEN, CDR2 SYDVKM. CDR3 sequence: CASSPVLQGGTEAFF. In DNA form, the CDR3 reads TGTGCCAGCAGTCCAGTGTTACAGGGTGGCACTGAAGCTTTCTTT.

Notes on this clone: This sample includes further DNA sequences coding for the same CDR3. This chain uses TRBV19 with TRBJ2-3, with 7 bases matching TRBD2. The V gene end was trimmed by 4 bases and the J gene end by 0 bases; junction bases not matched to a gene: 1. The CDR3 has 14 amino acids. CDR1 LNHDA and CDR2 SQIVND come from the germline V gene (reference sequence). DNA of the CDR3: TGTGCCAGTAGTACTAGCGGTAGCACAGATACGCAGTATTTT. Translated: CASSTSGSTDTQYF.

V gene TRBV4-1 combines with J gene TRBJ1-4, with TRBD1 matching 9 bases. The CDR3 extends over 16 amino acids. Unmatched junction bases numbered 10, after V lost 6 bases and J lost 5 bases. Germline V CDR1 and CDR2: MGHRA, YSYEKL. This chain's CDR3 is CASSYTGTGTNEKLFF. In nucleotides, the CDR3 is TGCGCCAGCAGTTACACAGGGACAGGGACCAATGAAAAACTGTTTTTT.

DNA for the CDR3: TGTGCCAGTAGTATAGGGACAGGGGGTGCCACTGAAGCTTTCTTT. It yields the protein CASSIGTGGATEAFF. The chain is built from TRBV19 and TRBJ1-1; 10 bases agree with TRBD1. This CDR3 is built from 15 residues. J lost 4 bases, V lost 1 base, and 3 bases had no gene match. From germline, CDR1 is LNHDA and CDR2 SQIVND (reference sequence).

This sequence joins TRBV19 and TRBJ1-2; D gene ambiguous. Trimming removed 5 bases at V and 7 bases at J, with 17 bases between. The CDR3 contains 14 residues. Germline-derived CDR1 and CDR2 are LNHDA and SQIVND (reference sequence). Here the CDR3 DNA reads TGTGCCAGTAGTGCCCTCAACACAGCAACTGGCTACACCTTC. Its protein product is CASSALNTATGYTF.

The chain recombines TRBV7-9 with TRBJ2-1; 7 positions match TRBD2. Trimming took 7 bases from V and 5 from J; bases not matched to a gene: 8. This CDR3 has 14 residues. CDR1 and CDR2 (germline): SEHNR, FQNEAQ (reference sequence). The DNA for the CDR3 is TGTGCCAGCATCTCGGGGGGAGTCAACAATGAGCAGTTCTTC. Protein product: CASISGGVNNEQFF.

The CDR3 nucleotides read TGTGCCAGCAGCCAAAGTTACCCTAGCGACCAAGAGACCCAGTACTTC. It codes for CASSQSYPSDQETQYF. The chain joins TRBV4-2 to TRBJ2-5; D may be TRBD2 (6 bases). The CDR3 covers 16 residues. The ends were cut back, 2 bases at V and 0 bases at J, with 13 bases in the middle. From germline, CDR1 is LGHNA and CDR2 YNFKEQ.

V and J are TRBV10-3 and TRBJ1-2; D is possibly TRBD1 (6 bases). The CDR3 is 13 amino acids. Trimming pared 6 bases from V and 4 bases from J, leaving 12 bases between. Germline loops: CDR1 ENHRY, CDR2 SYGVKD. The CDR3 DNA reads TGTGCCATCAGCGAACAGGGCCTCTATGGCTACACCTTC. It is translated as CAISEQGLYGYTF.

The chain uses TRBV6-2 or TRBV6-3 and TRBJ2-7, with a possible D match to TRBD2 (5 bases). Trimming stripped 6 bases from V and 0 bases from J, with 15 bases between. Germline values: CDR1 MNHEY, CDR2 SVGEGT. The CDR3 loop spans 15 amino acids. The chain's CDR3 is CASSRPAEDSYEQYF. Here the CDR3 DNA reads TGTGCCAGCAGCCGCCCAGCGGAAGACTCCTACGAGCAGTACTTC.

The chain employs TRBV18 and TRBJ1-2; perhaps TRBD1 as D (5 bases). Per germline, CDR1 KGHSH and CDR2 LQKENI. V shed 2 bases and J shed 7 bases, with 17 bases lying between them. There are 15 residues in the CDR3. The CDR3 region has the DNA TGTGCCAGCTCACCAAATAACAGGCAGCTCGGTGGCTACACCTTC. It is translated as CASSPNNRQLGGYTF. Looking up the rest from reference TRBV18 and TRBJ1-2 gives the full variable domain: NAGVMQNPRHLVRRRGQEARLRCSPMKGHSHVYWYRQLPEEGLKFMVYLQKENIIDESGMPKERFSAEFPKEGPSILRIQQVVRGDSAAYFCASSPNNRQLGGYTFGSGTRLTVV.

The rearrangement joins TRBV7-2 to TRBJ2-5; TRBD2 matches at 13 bases. The CDR3 has 15 amino acids. Germline V gene sequence: CDR1 SGHTA, CDR2 FQGNSA. V lost 5 bases, J lost 4 bases, and 4 bases stayed unmatched. This CDR3 is CASSPGLAGRETQYF. The CDR3, as DNA: TGTGCCAGCAGCCCGGGACTAGCGGGAAGAGAGACCCAGTACTTC.